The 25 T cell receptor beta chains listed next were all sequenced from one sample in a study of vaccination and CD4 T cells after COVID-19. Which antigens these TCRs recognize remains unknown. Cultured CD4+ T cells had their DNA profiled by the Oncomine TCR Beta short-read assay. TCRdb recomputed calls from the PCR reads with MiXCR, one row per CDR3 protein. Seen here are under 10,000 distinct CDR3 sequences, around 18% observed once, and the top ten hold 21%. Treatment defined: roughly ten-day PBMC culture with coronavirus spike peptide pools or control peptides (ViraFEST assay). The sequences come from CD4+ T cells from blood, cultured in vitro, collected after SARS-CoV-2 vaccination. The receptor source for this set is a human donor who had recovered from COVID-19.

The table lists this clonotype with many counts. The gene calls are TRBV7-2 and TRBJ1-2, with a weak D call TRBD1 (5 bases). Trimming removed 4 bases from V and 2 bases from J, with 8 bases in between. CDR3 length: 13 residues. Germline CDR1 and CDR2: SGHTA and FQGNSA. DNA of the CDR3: TGTGCCAGCAGCTCCAGGGCAAACTATGGCTACACCTTC. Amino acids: CASSSRANYGYTF. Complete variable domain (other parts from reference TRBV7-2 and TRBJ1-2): GAGVSQSPSNKVTEKGKDVELRCDPISGHTALYWYRQSLGQGLEFLIYFQGNSAPDKSGLPSDRFSAERTGGSVSTLTIQRTQQEDSAVYLCASSSRANYGYTFGSGTRLTVV.

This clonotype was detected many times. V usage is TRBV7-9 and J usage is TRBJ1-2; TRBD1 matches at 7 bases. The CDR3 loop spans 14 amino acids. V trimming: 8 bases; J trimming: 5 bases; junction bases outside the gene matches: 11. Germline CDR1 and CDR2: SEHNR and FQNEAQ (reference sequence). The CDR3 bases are TGTGCCAGCCAAAAGACAGGGCAGTGGTATGGCTACACCTTC. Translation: CASQKTGQWYGYTF.

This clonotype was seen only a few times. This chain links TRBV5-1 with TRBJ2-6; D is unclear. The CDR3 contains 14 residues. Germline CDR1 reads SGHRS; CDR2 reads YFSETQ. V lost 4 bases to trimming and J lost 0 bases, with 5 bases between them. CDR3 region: CASSPLSGANVLTF. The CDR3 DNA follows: TGCGCCAGCAGCCCTCTCTCTGGGGCCAACGTCCTGACTTTC.

For the CDR3, the DNA is TGTGCCAGCGACTACTACAGGGTAGGGGATCAGCCCCAGCATTTT. This codes for CASDYYRVGDQPQHF. The V call is TRBV7-9, the J call TRBJ1-5; the D gene is possibly TRBD1 (6 bases). The CDR3 runs to 15 residues. V dropped 8 bases and J dropped 5 bases, with 19 bases sitting between them. Germline V gene sequence: CDR1 SEHNR, CDR2 FQNEAQ (reference sequence).

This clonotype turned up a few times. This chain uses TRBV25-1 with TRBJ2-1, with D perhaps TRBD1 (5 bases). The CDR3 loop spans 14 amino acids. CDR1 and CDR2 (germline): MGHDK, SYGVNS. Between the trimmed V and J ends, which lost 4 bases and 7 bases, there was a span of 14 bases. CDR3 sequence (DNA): TGTGCCAGCAGTGGCAGGGTGAACGTGAATGAGCAGTTCTTC. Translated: CASSGRVNVNEQFF. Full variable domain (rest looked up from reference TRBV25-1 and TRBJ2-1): EADIYQTPRYLVIGTGKKITLECSQTMGHDKMYWYQQDPGMELHLIHYSYGVNSTEKGDLSSESTVSRIRTEHFPLTLESARPSHTSQYLCASSGRVNVNEQFFGPGTRLTVL.

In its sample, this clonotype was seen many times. CDR3 coding DNA: TGTGCCAGCAGATCCGGGGACCAGTACTTC. Translating it yields CASRSGDQYF. The chain couples TRBV6-1 to TRBJ2-5; D possibly corresponds to TRBD2 (5 bases). Trimming took 6 bases from V and 10 from J, leaving 9 bases between them. The CDR3 has 10 residues. Germline V gene data show CDR1 as MNHNS and CDR2 as SASEGT.

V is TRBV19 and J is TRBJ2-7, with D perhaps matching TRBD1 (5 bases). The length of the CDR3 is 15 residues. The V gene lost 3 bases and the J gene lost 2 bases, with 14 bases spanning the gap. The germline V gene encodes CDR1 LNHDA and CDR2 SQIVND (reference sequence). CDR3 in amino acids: CASSMGPQTPYEQYF. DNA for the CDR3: TGTGCCAGTAGTATGGGGCCCCAAACGCCCTACGAGCAGTACTTC.

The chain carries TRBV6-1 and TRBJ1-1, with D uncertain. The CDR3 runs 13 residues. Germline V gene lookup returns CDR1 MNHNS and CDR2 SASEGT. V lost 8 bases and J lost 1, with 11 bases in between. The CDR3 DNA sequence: TGTGCCAGCCAGACCCATGGGAACACTGAAGCTTTCTTT. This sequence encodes CASQTHGNTEAFF.

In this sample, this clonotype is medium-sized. The CDR3 sequence is CASSSFLGSYGYTF. Here the CDR3 DNA reads TGTGCCAGCAGCTCGTTCCTGGGAAGCTATGGCTACACCTTC. The chain combines TRBV7-9 with TRBJ1-2; D not resolved. Germline CDR1 reads SEHNR; CDR2 reads FQNEAQ (reference sequence). The V end was cut by 4 bases, the J end by 4 bases, with 13 bases between. CDR3 length: 14 amino acids.

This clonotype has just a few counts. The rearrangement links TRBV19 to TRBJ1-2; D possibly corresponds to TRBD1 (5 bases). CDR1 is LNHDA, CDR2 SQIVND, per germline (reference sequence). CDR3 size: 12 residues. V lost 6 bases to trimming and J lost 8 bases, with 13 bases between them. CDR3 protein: CASSRDGGGYTF. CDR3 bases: TGTGCCAGTAGCCGGGACGGGGGGGGCTACACCTTC.

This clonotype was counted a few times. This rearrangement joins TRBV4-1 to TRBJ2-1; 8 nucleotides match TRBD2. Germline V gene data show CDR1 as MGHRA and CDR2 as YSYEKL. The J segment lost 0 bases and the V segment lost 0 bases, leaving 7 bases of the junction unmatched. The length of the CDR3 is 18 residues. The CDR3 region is CASSQEVLAASSYNEQFF. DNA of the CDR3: TGCGCCAGCAGCCAAGAAGTACTAGCGGCCTCCTCCTACAATGAGCAGTTCTTC.

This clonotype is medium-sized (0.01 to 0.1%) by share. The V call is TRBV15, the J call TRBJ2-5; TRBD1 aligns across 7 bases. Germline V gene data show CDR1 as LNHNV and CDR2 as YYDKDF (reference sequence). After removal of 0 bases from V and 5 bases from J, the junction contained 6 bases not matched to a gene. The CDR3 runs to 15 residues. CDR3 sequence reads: CATSRDQGGWETQYF. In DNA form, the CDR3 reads TGTGCCACCAGCAGAGATCAAGGGGGCTGGGAGACCCAGTACTTC.

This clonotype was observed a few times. This chain's CDR3 is CASSEWRTVSQPQHF. The CDR3 nucleotides are TGTGCCAGCAGTGAATGGCGGACAGTTAGTCAGCCCCAGCATTTT. The chain is built from TRBV6-1 and TRBJ1-5, with TRBD1 as a possible D gene (6 bases). Germline lookup yields CDR1 MNHNS and CDR2 SASEGT. The CDR3 extends over 15 amino acids. V shed 2 bases and J shed 6 bases, with 14 bases lying between them.

CDR3 nucleotides: TGTGCCAGCATGGGTCCCCGACGGGGAACCTACTATGGCTACACCTTC. It yields the protein CASMGPRRGTYYGYTF. The V call is TRBV28, the J call TRBJ1-2, with D unresolved. This CDR3 has 16 amino acids. The germline V gene has CDR1 MDHEN and CDR2 SYDVKM. V gave up 7 bases and J gave up 3 bases, with 21 bases separating them.

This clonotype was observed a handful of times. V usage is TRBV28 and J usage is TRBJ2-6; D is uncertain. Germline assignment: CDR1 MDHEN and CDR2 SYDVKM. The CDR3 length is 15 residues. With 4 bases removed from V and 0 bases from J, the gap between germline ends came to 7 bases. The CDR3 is CASSWYSSGANVLTF. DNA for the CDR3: TGTGCCAGCAGTTGGTATAGCTCTGGGGCCAACGTCCTGACTTTC.

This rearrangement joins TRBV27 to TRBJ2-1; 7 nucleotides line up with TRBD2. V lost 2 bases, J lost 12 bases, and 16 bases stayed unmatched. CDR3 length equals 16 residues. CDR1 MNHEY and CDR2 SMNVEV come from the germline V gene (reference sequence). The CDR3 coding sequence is TGTGCCAGCAGTTTAACTCGGCTAGCGGCTACAATGAGGCAGTTCTTC. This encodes CASSLTRLAATMRQFF.

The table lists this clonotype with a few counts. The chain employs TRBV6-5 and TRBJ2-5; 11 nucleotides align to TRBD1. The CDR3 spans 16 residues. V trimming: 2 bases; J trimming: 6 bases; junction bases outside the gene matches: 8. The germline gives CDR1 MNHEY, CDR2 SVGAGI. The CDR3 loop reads CASSYTGTGGLKTQYF. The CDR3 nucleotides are TGTGCCAGCAGTTACACCGGGACAGGGGGTTTAAAGACCCAGTACTTC.

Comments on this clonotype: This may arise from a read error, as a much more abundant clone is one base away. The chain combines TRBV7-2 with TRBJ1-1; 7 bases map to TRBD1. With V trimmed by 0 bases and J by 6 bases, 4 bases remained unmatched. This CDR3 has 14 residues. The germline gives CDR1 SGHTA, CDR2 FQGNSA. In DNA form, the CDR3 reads TGTGCCAGCAGCTTAGCCGGAGGGGGCGCTGAAGCTTTCTTT. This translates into CASSLAGGGAEAFF.

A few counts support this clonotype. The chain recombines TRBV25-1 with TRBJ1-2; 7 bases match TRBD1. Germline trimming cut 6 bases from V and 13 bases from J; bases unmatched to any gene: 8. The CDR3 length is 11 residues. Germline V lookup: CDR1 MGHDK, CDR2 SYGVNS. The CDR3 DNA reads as TGTGCCAGCAGGAGGGACAGTCTAACCACCTTC. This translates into CASRRDSLTTF.

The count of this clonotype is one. CDR3: CASSLGQGGEKLFF. Written as DNA, the CDR3 is TGTGCCAGCAGCTTAGGGCAGGGAGGTGAAAAACTGTTTTTT. The rearrangement links TRBV7-9 to TRBJ1-4; possibly TRBD1 for D (5 bases). The CDR3 length is 14 residues. V was trimmed by 1 base and J by 7 bases, leaving 10 bases between them. The germline gives CDR1 SEHNR, CDR2 FQNEAQ (reference sequence).

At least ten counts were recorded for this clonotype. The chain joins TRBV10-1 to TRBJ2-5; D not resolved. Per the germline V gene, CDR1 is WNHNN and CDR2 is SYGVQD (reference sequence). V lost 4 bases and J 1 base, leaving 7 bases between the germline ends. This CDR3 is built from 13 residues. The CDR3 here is CASSAQRQETQYF. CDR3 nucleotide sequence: TGCGCCAGCAGTGCCCAGCGCCAAGAGACCCAGTACTTC.

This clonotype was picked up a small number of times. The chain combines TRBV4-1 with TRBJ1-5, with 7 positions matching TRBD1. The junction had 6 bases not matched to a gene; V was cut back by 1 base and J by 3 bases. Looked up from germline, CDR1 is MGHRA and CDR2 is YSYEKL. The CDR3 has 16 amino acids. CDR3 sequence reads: CASSQGQGGYNQPQHF. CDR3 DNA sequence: TGCGCCAGCAGCCAAGGGCAGGGGGGGTACAATCAGCCCCAGCATTTT.

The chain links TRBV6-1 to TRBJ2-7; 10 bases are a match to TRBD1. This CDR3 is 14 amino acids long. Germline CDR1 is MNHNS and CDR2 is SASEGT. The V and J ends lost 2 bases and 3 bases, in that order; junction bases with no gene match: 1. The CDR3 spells CASSEWDRGYEQYF. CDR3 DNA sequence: TGTGCCAGCAGTGAATGGGACAGGGGCTACGAGCAGTACTTC.

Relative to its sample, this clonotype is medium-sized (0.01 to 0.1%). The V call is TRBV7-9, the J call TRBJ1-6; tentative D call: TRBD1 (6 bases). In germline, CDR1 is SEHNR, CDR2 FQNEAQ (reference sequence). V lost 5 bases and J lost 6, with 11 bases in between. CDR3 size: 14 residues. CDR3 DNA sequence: TGTGCCAGCAGCCAGACAGGTCCTAATTCACCCCTCCACTTT. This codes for CASSQTGPNSPLHF.

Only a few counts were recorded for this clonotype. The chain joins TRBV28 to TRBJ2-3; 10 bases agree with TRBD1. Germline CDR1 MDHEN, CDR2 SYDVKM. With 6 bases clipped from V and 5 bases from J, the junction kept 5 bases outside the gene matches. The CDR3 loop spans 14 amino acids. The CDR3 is CASSSGTGVDTQYF. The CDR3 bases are TGTGCCAGCAGCTCCGGGACAGGGGTAGATACGCAGTATTTT.